What follows describes a single T cell receptor (beta chain). These data originate in a study of blood T cell repertoires in COVID-19. Germline loops: CDR1 SGHRS, CDR2 YFSETQ. Trimming took 4 bases from V and 2 from J, leaving 13 bases between them. CDR3 size: 14 residues. Sequencing was performed with immunoSEQ multiplex PCR; in TCRdb, only in-frame clones are kept and a portion is missing. This table has 120,000 or so clones, around 79% appearing once. The chain has TRBV5-1 and TRBJ2-7; TRBD1 might be the D (5 bases). Sequenced sample: peripheral blood. The sequence was collected from a woman of 80 years or more with active or convalescent COVID-19. CDR3 sequence: CASSLRQTPYEQYF. The CDR3 coding sequence is TGCGCCAGCAGCCTTAGACAGACCCCCTACGAGCAGTACTTC.